This T cell receptor (beta chain) came from a study of yellow fever vaccine responses in identical twins. As concerns this clonotype: Its target is not known.

Whole-study findings and limits: The T cell response to vaccination in identical twins was reportedly partly convergent and partly personalized.

Each CDR3 protein gets one entry after TCRdb re-called the RT-PCR reads with MiXCR. In the table there are some 20,000 distinct CDR3 sequences, under 85% of which are singletons. Per the germline V gene, CDR1 is SGHDN and CDR2 is FVKESK. The CDR3 loop spans 16 amino acids. V was pared by 1 base and J by 2 bases, with 14 bases between. This chain joins TRBV14 and TRBJ2-5; perhaps TRBD2 as D (7 bases). This sequence was found in a woman under 30 who received the yellow fever vaccine. The sequencing used T cells from blood (PBMCs), unsorted or a sorted subset (not recorded which), collected before or after yellow fever vaccination (not recorded which). CDR3 loop: CASSQVGGGIQETQYF. CDR3 DNA: TGTGCCAGCAGCCAAGTGGGCGGGGGCATTCAAGAGACCCAGTACTTC.